These T cell receptor beta chains were read from a single sample in a study of T cell changes during pregnancy in multiple sclerosis. Clones were read by immunoSEQ multiplex PCR, and TCRdb kept only the in-frame ones, dropping some. The sample contains roughly 47,000 clones, 80% to 90% of which appear only once. The sample in question was CD8+ T cells from peripheral blood mononuclear cells, obtained in the second trimester of pregnancy. Source of these receptors: a female donor with multiple sclerosis, enrolled in a pregnancy study. The CDR3 runs from the conserved cysteine through the conserved F or W. A D gene is named only where the DNA matches it firmly. Only some rows state a clone size, as once, few, many or a class for expanded clones.

d_call	j_call	v_call	clone_size	cdr3_aa	cdr3_nt
NA	TRBJ1-1	TRBV25-1	few	CASSEFSFEVSEAFF	TGTGCCAGCAGTGAATTTTCGTTCGAGGTTAGTGAAGCTTTCTTT
TRBD2	TRBJ2-1	TRBV6-4	NA	CASSDGGAYNEQFF	TGTGCCAGCAGTGACGGGGGGGCCTACAATGAGCAGTTCTTC
NA	TRBJ2-5	TRBV6-6	NA	CASSYLAMETQYF	TGTGCCAGCAGTTACTTAGCGATGGAGACCCAGTACTTC
TRBD1	TRBJ2-3	TRBV6-4	NA	CASSVGTGADTQYF	TGTGCCAGCAGTGTGGGGACAGGGGCAGATACGCAGTATTTT
TRBD1	TRBJ2-1	TRBV7-3	NA	CASSSPDRGSYGSSYNEQFF	TGTGCCAGCAGCTCGCCGGACAGGGGATCGTACGGAAGCTCCTACAATGAGCAGTTCTTC
NA	TRBJ2-1	TRBV7-8	NA	CASSPRLAGARGNEQFF	TGTGCCAGCAGCCCCCGACTAGCAGGGGCGAGAGGGAATGAGCAGTTCTTC
NA	TRBJ1-3	TRBV6-5	NA	CASSYMGGARGNTIYF	TGTGCCAGCAGTTACATGGGTGGGGCAAGGGGAAACACCATATATTTT
NA	TRBJ2-3	TRBV5-1	NA	CASYSATLTDTQYF	TGCGCCAGCTACTCTGCGACACTCACAGATACGCAGTATTTT
NA	TRBJ2-1	TRBV9	NA	CASSQVSYNEQFF	TGTGCCAGCAGCCAGGTTTCTTACAATGAGCAGTTCTTC
TRBD2	TRBJ2-7	TRBV7-6	NA	CASSLGLGTISNEQYF	TGTGCCAGCAGCTTAGGCCTGGGGACTATCTCGAACGAGCAGTACTTC
NA	TRBJ2-5	TRBV5-5	few	CASSLVWGGRRETQYF	TGTGCCAGCAGCTTGGTGTGGGGGGGCCGAAGAGAGACCCAGTACTTC
NA	TRBJ2-1	TRBV2	NA	CASSENWGESNEQFF	TGTGCCAGCAGTGAAAACTGGGGAGAATCTAATGAGCAGTTCTTC
NA	TRBJ1-3	TRBV7-8	NA	CASSLSSSSSGNTIYF	TGTGCCAGCAGCTTAAGTTCCTCGAGCTCTGGAAACACCATATATTTT
TRBD1	TRBJ2-1	TRBV9	NA	CASSDTGAEQFF	TGTGCCAGCTCCGATACAGGGGCTGAGCAGTTCTTC
TRBD2	TRBJ2-7	TRBV30	NA	CAWSAGAGDEQYF	TGTGCCTGGAGTGCGGGAGCGGGAGACGAGCAGTACTTC
NA	TRBJ2-7	TRBV13	NA	CASSYPGEYDEQYF	TGTGCCAGCAGCTACCCCGGGGAATACGACGAGCAGTACTTC
TRBD1	TRBJ1-5	TRBV6-1	NA	CASSSPGQGDQPQHF	TGTGCCAGCAGTAGCCCGGGACAGGGGGATCAGCCCCAGCATTTT
NA	TRBJ2-6	TRBV11-2	NA	CASSLVSQGGTGANVLTF	TGTGCCAGCAGCTTAGTATCTCAGGGGGGAACTGGGGCCAACGTCCTGACTTTC
TRBD2	TRBJ2-7	TRBV6-5	NA	CASSYTSGDSYEQYF	TGTGCCAGCAGTTACACTAGCGGGGACTCCTACGAGCAGTACTTC
NA	TRBJ1-1	TRBV4-1	NA	CASSQEGTVNTEAFF	TGCGCCAGCAGCCAAGAAGGGACTGTGAACACTGAAGCTTTCTTT
NA	TRBJ2-2	TRBV15	NA	CATSRTRSNNGELFF	TGTGCCACCAGCAGAACGAGGTCTAATAACGGGGAGCTGTTTTTT
TRBD2	TRBJ2-4	TRBV9	NA	CASSHGGENIQYF	TGTGCCAGCAGCCACGGGGGGGAAAACATTCAGTACTTC
NA	TRBJ1-1	TRBV7-9	NA	CASGTEAFF	TGTGCCTCGGGGACTGAAGCTTTCTTT